The entry below gives a single T cell receptor beta chain sequence along with its context. Antigen: not known. Indicated time point: patch test 3, about 24 weeks after DPC sensitization. Treatment described: therapeutic diphenylcyclopropenone sensitization with weekly scalp DPC. TCRdb re-derived calls from the RACE reads in MiXCR, one entry per CDR3 protein. This table has under 130,000 distinct CDR3 sequences, roughly a third appearing once. The sample comes from a study of human T cells and chemical hapten exposure. The overall study: Weekly scalp doses of diphenylcyclopropenone were given to patients during the roughly 26-week study. Notes on the study in general: Alopecia affecting every donor means their immune response may not match healthy people's.

The CDR3 runs 11 residues. The V and J ends lost 6 bases and 2 bases respectively, with 5 bases between them. Germline CDR1 and CDR2: MDHEN and SYDVKM. This chain connects TRBV28 to TRBJ2-7; no firm D call. The material sequenced was whole blood, taken in connection with sensitization to the hapten diphenylcyclopropenone (DPC). The sequence was collected from a man aged 35-49 years with alopecia areata. Some clones in this sample may be carry-over from other donors' samples. CDR3: CASSRAYEQYF. The CDR3 nucleotides are TGTGCCAGCAGCCGGGCCTACGAGCAGTACTTC.